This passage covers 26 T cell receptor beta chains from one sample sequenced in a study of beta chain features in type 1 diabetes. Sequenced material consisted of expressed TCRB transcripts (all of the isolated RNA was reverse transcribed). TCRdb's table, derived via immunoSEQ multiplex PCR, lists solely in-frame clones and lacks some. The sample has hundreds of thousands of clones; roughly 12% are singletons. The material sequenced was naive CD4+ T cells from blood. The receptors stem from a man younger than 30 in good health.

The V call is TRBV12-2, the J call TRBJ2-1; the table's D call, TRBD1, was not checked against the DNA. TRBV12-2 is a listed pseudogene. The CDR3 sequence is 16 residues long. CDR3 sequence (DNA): TGTGCAAGTCGCGGGGGACAGTGTAGCTCCTACAATGAGCAGTTCTTC. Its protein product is CASRGGQCSSYNEQFF.

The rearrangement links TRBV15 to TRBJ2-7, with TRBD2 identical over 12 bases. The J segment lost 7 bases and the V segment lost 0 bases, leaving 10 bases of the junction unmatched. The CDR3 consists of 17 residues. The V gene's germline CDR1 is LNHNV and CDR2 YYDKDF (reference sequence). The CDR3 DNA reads TGTGCCACCAGCAGAGAGACCCTAGCGGGAGGGCCGCGGGAGCAGTACTTC. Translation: CATSRETLAGGPREQYF. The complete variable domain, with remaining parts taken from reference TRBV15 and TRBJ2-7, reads DAMVIQNPRYQVTQFGKPVTLSCSQTLNHNVMYWYQQKSSQAPKLLFHYYDKDFNNEADTPDNFQSRRPNTSFCFLDIRSPGLGDTAMYLCATSRETLAGGPREQYFGPGTRLTVT.

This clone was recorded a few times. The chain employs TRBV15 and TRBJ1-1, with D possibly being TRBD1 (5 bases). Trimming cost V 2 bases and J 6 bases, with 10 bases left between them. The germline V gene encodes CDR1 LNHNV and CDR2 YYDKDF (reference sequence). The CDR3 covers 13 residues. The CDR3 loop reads CATSRRQFPEAFF. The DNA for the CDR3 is TGTGCCACCAGCAGACGACAGTTCCCTGAAGCTTTCTTT.

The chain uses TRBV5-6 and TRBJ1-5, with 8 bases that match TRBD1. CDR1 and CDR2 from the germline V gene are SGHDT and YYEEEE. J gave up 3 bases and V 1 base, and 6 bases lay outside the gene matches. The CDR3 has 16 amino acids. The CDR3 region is CASSLFPDRVNQPQHF. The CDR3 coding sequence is TGTGCCAGCAGCTTGTTCCCGGACAGGGTCAATCAGCCCCAGCATTTT.

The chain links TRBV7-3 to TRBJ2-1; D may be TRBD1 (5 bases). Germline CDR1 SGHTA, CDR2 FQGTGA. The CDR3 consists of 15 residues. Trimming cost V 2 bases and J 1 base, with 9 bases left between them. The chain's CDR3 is CASSLEGESYNEQFF. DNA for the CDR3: TGTGCCAGCAGCTTAGAAGGGGAATCCTACAATGAGCAGTTCTTC.

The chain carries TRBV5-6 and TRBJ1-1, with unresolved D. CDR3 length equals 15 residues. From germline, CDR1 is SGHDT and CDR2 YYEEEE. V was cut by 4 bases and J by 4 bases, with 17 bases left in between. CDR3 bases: TGTGCCAGCAGCCCTCGCCGCGGTGGTGTCACTGAAGCTTTCTTT. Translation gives CASSPRRGGVTEAFF. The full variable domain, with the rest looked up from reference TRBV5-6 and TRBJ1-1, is DAGVTQSPTHLIKTRGQQVTLRCSPKSGHDTVSWYQQALGQGPQFIFQYYEEEERQRGNFPDRFSGHQFPNYSSELNVNALLLGDSALYLCASSPRRGGVTEAFFGQGTRLTVV.

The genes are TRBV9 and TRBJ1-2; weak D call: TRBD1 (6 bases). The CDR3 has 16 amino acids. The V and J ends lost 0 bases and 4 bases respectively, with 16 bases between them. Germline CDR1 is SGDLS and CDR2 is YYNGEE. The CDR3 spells CASSVATQGSIYGYTF. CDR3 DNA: TGTGCCAGCAGCGTAGCTACCCAGGGGAGTATCTATGGCTACACCTTC.

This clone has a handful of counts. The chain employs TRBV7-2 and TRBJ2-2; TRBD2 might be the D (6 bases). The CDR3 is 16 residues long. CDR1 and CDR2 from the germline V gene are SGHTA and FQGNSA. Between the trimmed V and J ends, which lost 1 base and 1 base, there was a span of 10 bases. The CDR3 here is CASSLVGGVNTGELFF. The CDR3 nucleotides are TGTGCCAGCAGCTTAGTAGGCGGGGTGAACACCGGGGAGCTGTTTTTT.

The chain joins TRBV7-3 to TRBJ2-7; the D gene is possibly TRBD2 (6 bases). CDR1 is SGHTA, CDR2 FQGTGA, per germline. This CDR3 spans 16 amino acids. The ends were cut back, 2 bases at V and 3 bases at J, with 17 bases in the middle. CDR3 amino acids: CASSLGGSGTLYEQYF. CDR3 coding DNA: TGTGCCAGCAGCTTAGGAGGGTCAGGGACTCTCTACGAGCAGTACTTC.

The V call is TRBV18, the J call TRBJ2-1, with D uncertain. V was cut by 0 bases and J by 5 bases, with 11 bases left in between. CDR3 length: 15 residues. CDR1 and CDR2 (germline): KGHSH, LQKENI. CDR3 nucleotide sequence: TGTGCCAGCTCACCACCCCGCGTCGATAACAATGAGCAGTTCTTC. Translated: CASSPPRVDNNEQFF.

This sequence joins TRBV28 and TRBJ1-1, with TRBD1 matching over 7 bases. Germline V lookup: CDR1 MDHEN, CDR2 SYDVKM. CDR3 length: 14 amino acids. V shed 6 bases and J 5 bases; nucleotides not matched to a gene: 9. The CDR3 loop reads CASSSDRAGTEAFF. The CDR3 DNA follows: TGTGCCAGCAGCTCTGACAGGGCGGGGACTGAAGCTTTCTTT.

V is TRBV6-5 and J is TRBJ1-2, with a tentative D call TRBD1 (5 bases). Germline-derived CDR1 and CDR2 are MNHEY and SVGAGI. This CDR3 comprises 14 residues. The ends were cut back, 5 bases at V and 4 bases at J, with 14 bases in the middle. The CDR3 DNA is TGTGCCAGCAGTAGATCTCAGGGCCTCTATGGCTACACCTTC. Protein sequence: CASSRSQGLYGYTF.

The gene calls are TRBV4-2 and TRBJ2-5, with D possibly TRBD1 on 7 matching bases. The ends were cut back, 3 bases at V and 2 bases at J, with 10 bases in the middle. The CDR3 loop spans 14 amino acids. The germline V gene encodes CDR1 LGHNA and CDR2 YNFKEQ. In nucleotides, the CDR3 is TGTGCCAGCAGCCAGGAGGGACAGCAAGAGACCCAGTACTTC. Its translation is CASSQEGQQETQYF.

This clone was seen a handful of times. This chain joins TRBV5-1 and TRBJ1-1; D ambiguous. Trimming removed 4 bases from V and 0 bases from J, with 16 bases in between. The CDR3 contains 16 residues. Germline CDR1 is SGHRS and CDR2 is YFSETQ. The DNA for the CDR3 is TGCGCCAGCAGCCTCTCGGGGTCTAGGATGAACACTGAAGCTTTCTTT. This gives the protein CASSLSGSRMNTEAFF.

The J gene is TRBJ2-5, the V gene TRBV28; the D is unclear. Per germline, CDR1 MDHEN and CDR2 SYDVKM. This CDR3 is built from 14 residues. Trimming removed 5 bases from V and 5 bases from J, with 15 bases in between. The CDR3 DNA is TGTGCCAGCAGTCGGTCGGGTACTTCGGAGACCCAGTACTTC. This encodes CASSRSGTSETQYF.

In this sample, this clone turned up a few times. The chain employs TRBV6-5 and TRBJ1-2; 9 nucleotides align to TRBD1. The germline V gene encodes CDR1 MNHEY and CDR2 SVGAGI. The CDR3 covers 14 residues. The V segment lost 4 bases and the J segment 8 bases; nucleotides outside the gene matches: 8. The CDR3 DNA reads TGTGCCAGCAGTTCCGGGTACAGGGGGCGCGGCTACACCTTC. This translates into CASSSGYRGRGYTF.

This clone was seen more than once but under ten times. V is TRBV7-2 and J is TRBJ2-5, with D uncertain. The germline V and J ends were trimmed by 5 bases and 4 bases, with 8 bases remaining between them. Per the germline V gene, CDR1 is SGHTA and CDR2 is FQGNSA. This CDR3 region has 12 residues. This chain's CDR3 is CASSRPGETQYF. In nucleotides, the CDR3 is TGTGCCAGCAGCCGACCGGGAGAGACCCAGTACTTC.

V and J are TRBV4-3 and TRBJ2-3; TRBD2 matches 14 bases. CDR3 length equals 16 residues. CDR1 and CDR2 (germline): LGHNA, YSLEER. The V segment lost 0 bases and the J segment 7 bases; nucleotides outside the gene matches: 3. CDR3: CASSQEWTSGRYTQYF. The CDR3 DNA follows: TGCGCCAGCAGCCAAGAATGGACTAGCGGGAGGTATACGCAGTATTTT.

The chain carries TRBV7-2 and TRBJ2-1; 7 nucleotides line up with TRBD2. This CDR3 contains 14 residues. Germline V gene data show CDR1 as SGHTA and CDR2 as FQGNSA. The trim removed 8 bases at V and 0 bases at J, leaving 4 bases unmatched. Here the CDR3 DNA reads TGTGCCAGCCGACCTAGCGGCTCCTACAATGAGCAGTTCTTC. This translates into CASRPSGSYNEQFF.

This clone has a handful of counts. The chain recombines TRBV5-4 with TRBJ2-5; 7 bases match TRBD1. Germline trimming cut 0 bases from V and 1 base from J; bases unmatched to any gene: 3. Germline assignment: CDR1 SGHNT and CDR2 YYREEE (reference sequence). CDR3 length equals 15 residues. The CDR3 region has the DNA TGTGCCAGCAGCTTGGCGGGACAGCGCCAAGAGACCCAGTACTTC. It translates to CASSLAGQRQETQYF.

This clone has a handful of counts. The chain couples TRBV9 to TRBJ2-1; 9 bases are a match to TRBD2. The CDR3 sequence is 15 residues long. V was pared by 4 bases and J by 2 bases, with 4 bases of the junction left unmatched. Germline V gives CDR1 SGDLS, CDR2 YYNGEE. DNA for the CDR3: TGTGCCAGCAGCCTTAGCGGGAGTCCCTACAATGAGCAGTTCTTC. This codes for CASSLSGSPYNEQFF.

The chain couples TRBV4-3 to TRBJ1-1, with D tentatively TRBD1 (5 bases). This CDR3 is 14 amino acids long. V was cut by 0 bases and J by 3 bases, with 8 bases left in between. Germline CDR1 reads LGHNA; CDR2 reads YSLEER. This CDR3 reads CASSQDGGDTEAFF. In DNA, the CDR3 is TGCGCCAGCAGCCAAGACGGGGGGGACACTGAAGCTTTCTTT.

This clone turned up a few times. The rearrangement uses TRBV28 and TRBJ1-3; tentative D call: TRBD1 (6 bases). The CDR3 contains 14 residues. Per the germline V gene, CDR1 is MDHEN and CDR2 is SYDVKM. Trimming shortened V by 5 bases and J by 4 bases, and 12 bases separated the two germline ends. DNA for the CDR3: TGTGCCAGCAGTCTACCCGACAGGGGAAACACCATATATTTT. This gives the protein CASSLPDRGNTIYF.

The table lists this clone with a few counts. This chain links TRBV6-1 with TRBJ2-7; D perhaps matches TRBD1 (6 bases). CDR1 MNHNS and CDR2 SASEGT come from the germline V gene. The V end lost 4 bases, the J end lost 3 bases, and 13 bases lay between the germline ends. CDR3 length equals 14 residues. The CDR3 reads CASSVRDILYEQYF. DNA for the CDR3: TGTGCCAGCAGTGTAAGGGACATCCTCTACGAGCAGTACTTC.

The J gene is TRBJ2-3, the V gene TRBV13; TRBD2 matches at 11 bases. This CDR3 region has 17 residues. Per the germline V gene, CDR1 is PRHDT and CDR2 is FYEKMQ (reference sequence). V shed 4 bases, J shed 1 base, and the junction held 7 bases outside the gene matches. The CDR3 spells CASSWRLAGLGTDTQYF. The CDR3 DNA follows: TGTGCCAGCAGCTGGAGACTAGCGGGGCTCGGCACAGATACGCAGTATTTT.

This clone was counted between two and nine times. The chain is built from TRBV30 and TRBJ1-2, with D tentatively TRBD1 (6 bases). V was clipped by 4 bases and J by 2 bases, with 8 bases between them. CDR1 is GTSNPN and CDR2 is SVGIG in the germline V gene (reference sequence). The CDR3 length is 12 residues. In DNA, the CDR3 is TGTGCCTGGACCACAGGGAACTATGGCTACACCTTC. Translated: CAWTTGNYGYTF.